Shown below are 6 T cell receptor beta chains from a single sample sequenced in a study of regulatory T cells in long-lasting Graves disease. Time point noted: newly diagnosed GD, antithyroid drugs for less than 3 months. The authors made the TCR library using RNA they extracted from PBMCs. CDR3 regions were amplified by Arm-PCR using iRepertoire HTBI primers to build TCR beta libraries. Via MiXCR, TCRdb re-called the multiplex PCR reads, giving one row per CDR3 protein. The sample records about 200,000 distinct CDR3 sequences, roughly 18% being singletons. These data were also filed under a second study, of T cells in Graves' hyperthyroidism and ophthalmopathy.

Here the sequenced sample was peripheral blood mononuclear cells (PBMCs), taken at new diagnosis, from a patient treated with antithyroid drugs. The source of these receptors is a woman aged 25 to 45 with Graves disease.

V is TRBV24-1 and J is TRBJ2-1; D perhaps matches TRBD2 (5 bases). This CDR3 is built from 12 residues. Germline V gene data show CDR1 as KGHDR and CDR2 as SFDVKD. V lost 5 bases, J lost 8 bases, and 9 bases lay in between. The CDR3 protein is CATSAAGYEQFF. CDR3 sequence (DNA): TGTGCCACCAGTGCTGCGGGTTATGAGCAGTTCTTC.

This clonotype was seen more than once but under ten times. This chain connects TRBV7-9 to TRBJ2-2; D is undetermined. V lost 4 bases, J lost 5 bases, and 2 bases lay in between. Looked up from germline, CDR1 is SEHNR and CDR2 is FQNEAQ (reference sequence). CDR3 length: 11 amino acids. The CDR3 DNA reads TGTGCCAGCAGCTGGACCGGGGAGCTGTTTTTT. This codes for CASSWTGELFF.

This clonotype was counted only a few times. The V call is TRBV28, the J call TRBJ1-1; D is uncertain. The CDR3 covers 10 residues. The V and J ends lost 3 bases and 8 bases respectively, with 4 bases between them. Germline CDR1 is MDHEN and CDR2 is SYDVKM. CDR3 loop: CASSFREAFF. The CDR3, as DNA: TGTGCCAGCAGTTTCAGGGAAGCTTTCTTT.

In this sample, this clonotype turned up many times. The J gene is TRBJ1-4, the V gene TRBV20-1; D is ambiguous. With 3 bases removed from V and 0 bases from J, the gap between germline ends came to 11 bases. This CDR3 is 15 amino acids long. The V gene's germline CDR1 is DFQATT and CDR2 SNEGSKA (reference sequence). CDR3 amino acids: CSASLGRATNEKLFF. The CDR3 DNA follows: TGCAGTGCTAGTTTGGGGAGAGCAACTAATGAAAAACTGTTTTTT.

This chain joins TRBV7-9 and TRBJ2-1, with no clear D. This CDR3 contains 15 residues. CDR1 is SEHNR and CDR2 is FQNEAQ in the germline V gene (reference sequence). Trimming pared 3 bases from V and 1 base from J, leaving 10 bases between. In DNA, the CDR3 is TGTGCCAGCAGCTTTGGTCCCGAGTCCTACAATGAGCAGTTCTTC. Translation: CASSFGPESYNEQFF. Filled out from reference TRBV7-9 and TRBJ2-1, the complete variable domain reads DTGVSQNPRHKITKRGQNVTFRCDPISEHNRLYWYRQTLGQGPEFLTYFQNEAQLEKSRLLSDRFSAERPKGSFSTLEIQRTEQGDSAMYLCASSFGPESYNEQFFGPGTRLTVL.

This clonotype came up many times. The CDR3 DNA follows: TGTGCCAGCAGCTTACTTTCCGACGTATGGTTTACTAATGAAAAACTGTTTTTT. Translation gives CASSLLSDVWFTNEKLFF. V usage is TRBV7-9 and J usage is TRBJ1-4; D call uncertain. Germline V gene data show CDR1 as SEHNR and CDR2 as FQNEAQ (reference sequence). V lost 2 bases and J lost 2, with 18 bases in between. The CDR3 has 18 amino acids.